The rows below give T cell receptor beta chains drawn from one sample of a study of beta chain features in type 1 diabetes. Method: immunoSEQ multiplex PCR; TCRdb's copy keeps in-frame clones and lacks some. Here the sample spans around 330,000 clones, roughly 9.6% being singletons. The sequenced material came from naive CD4+ T cells from blood. The receptors were gathered from a woman in her thirties in good health. Each CDR3 is given without its conserved first and last residue.

J: TRBJ2-7; V: TRBV27; CDR3: ASSTLEKSSYEQY
J: TRBJ1-1; V: TRBV4-2; CDR3: ASSQAGFETEAF
J: TRBJ2-1; V: TRBV7-9; CDR3: ASSPHPGGSYNEQF
J: TRBJ2-1; V: TRBV6-6; CDR3: ASTKSGSNEQF
J: TRBJ2-7; V: TRBV2; CDR3: ASSWGSSYEQY
J: TRBJ2-1; V: TRBV7-2; CDR3: ASSLAVGSSYNEQF
J: TRBJ2-3; V: TRBV28; CDR3: ASTPLAGSTDTQY
J: TRBJ2-3; V: TRBV14; CDR3: ASSQDRQGFSTDTQY
J: TRBJ2-1; V: TRBV7-2; CDR3: ASSPGTPYNEQF
J: TRBJ2-2; V: TRBV12-5; CDR3: ASGQTSDWRYSGELF
J: TRBJ2-1; V: TRBV6-6; CDR3: ASVGTSGYNEQF
J: TRBJ2-1; V: TRBV30; CDR3: AWSGISGGSTLGEQF
J: TRBJ2-7; V: TRBV7-9; CDR3: ASTLGLAGTYEQY
J: TRBJ2-1; V: TRBV7-3; CDR3: ASSLSTGVGEQF
J: TRBJ2-7; V: TRBV6-1; CDR3: ASTGAGNYEQY
J: TRBJ2-3; V: TRBV4-3; CDR3: ASSQDALGADTQY
J: TRBJ2-7; V: TRBV7-2; CDR3: ASRFTSGSSYEQY
J: TRBJ2-3; V: TRBV11-2; CDR3: ASSFGTSTDTQY
J: TRBJ1-1; V: TRBV28; CDR3: ASRNNKNTEAF
J: TRBJ2-3; V: TRBV14; CDR3: ASSQDYGGGRTDTQY
J: TRBJ1-4; V: TRBV7-2; CDR3: ASSSRGGNEKLF
J: TRBJ2-7; V: TRBV5-4; CDR3: ASSQTSTLYEQY
J: TRBJ2-1; V: TRBV28; CDR3: ATRSYNEQF
J: TRBJ1-5; V: TRBV7-2; CDR3: ASSASTLEFQPQH
J: TRBJ1-1; V: TRBV6-6; CDR3: ASSSGLTEAF
J: TRBJ1-1; V: TRBV7-9; CDR3: ASSRQQPENTEAF
J: TRBJ2-3; V: TRBV9; CDR3: ASSPIQRTSTDTQY
J: TRBJ1-4; V: TRBV9; CDR3: ASSVVGAGEKLF
J: TRBJ2-2; V: TRBV30; CDR3: AWSVLRVNTGELF
J: TRBJ2-4; V: TRBV27; CDR3: ASSLRSGTGKNIQY
J: TRBJ2-1; V: TRBV28; CDR3: ASSSLASGSNEQF